These 22 T cell receptor beta chains share one sample of origin, sequenced in a study of cytomegalovirus exposure and HLA in healthy donors. PCR used 60 Vbeta primers and 13 Jbeta primers. Assay: immunoSEQ multiplex PCR; the TCRdb copy retains only in-frame clones and omits some. Counted here are 130,000 to 150,000 clones, about 76% occurring once; the ten biggest clones make up 3.5% to 5%. The sample was PBMCs. Source of these receptors: a man younger than 35 in good health and CMV-seronegative.

The chain uses TRBV2 and TRBJ1-1, with a weak D call TRBD1 (6 bases). V lost 8 bases to trimming and J lost 8 bases, with 18 bases between them. Germline-derived CDR1 and CDR2 are SNHLY and FYNNEI. This CDR3 comprises 13 residues. The CDR3 DNA reads TGTGCCAGCGTGAACGGCAGGGGCCTAGAAGCTTTCTTT. Its translation is CASVNGRGLEAFF.

The chain combines TRBV7-9 with TRBJ1-4; D remains ambiguous. The CDR3 covers 15 residues. V was pared by 5 bases and J by 1 base, with 11 bases between. Germline V gene data show CDR1 as SEHNR and CDR2 as FQNEAQ (reference sequence). The CDR3 bases are TGTGCCAGCAGCCAGAGACGAGGAACTAATGAAAAACTGTTTTTT. Encoded protein: CASSQRRGTNEKLFF.

In this sample, this clone turned up a few times. The chain employs TRBV5-1 and TRBJ2-7; D is possibly TRBD1 (6 bases). V lost 0 bases to trimming and J lost 2 bases, with 15 bases between them. The germline V gene encodes CDR1 SGHRS and CDR2 YFSETQ. The CDR3 consists of 16 residues. CDR3 bases: TGCGCCAGCAGCTTGGGTCCCGGGACACTAACCTACGAGCAGTACTTC. It encodes CASSLGPGTLTYEQYF.

This clone was picked up a small number of times. CDR3 coding DNA: TGTGCCAGCTCACCGGGACAGGGGGCCAACAATGAGCAGTTCTTC. This encodes CASSPGQGANNEQFF. The chain carries TRBV18 and TRBJ2-1; 12 bases match TRBD1. CDR1 is KGHSH, CDR2 LQKENI, per germline. The ends lost 3 bases at V and 5 bases at J; junction bases unmatched: 2. CDR3 size: 15 residues.

J is TRBJ2-5 and V is TRBV5-4; tentative D call: TRBD1 (6 bases). Trimming shortened V by 2 bases and J by 3 bases, and 11 bases separated the two germline ends. Germline CDR1 reads SGHNT; CDR2 reads YYREEE (reference sequence). The CDR3 extends over 14 amino acids. As DNA, the CDR3 is TGTGCCAGCAGCTTAGGACCAGGGGAAGAGACCCAGTACTTC. Its translation is CASSLGPGEETQYF. The full variable domain, completed using reference TRBV5-4 and TRBJ2-5, is ETGVTQSPTHLIKTRGQQVTLRCSSQSGHNTVSWYQQALGQGPQFIFQYYREEENGRGNFPPRFSGLQFPNYSSELNVNALELDDSALYLCASSLGPGEETQYFGPGTRLLVL.

The genes are TRBV27 and TRBJ2-7, with D unclear. V was cut by 6 bases and J by 5 bases, with 14 bases left in between. This CDR3 contains 13 residues. Germline-derived CDR1 and CDR2 are MNHEY and SMNVEV (reference sequence). The CDR3 coding sequence is TGTGCCAGCAGCCCCTTCGGGTCCCACGAGCAGTACTTC. Its protein product is CASSPFGSHEQYF.

This clone was seen a few times. The rearrangement links TRBV6-5 to TRBJ2-7; D may be TRBD2 (6 bases). CDR1 and CDR2 from the germline V gene are MNHEY and SVGAGI. The CDR3 loop spans 14 amino acids. Between the trimmed V and J ends, which lost 3 bases and 5 bases, there was a span of 14 bases. CDR3 coding DNA: TGTGCCAGCAGTTATGCGGGAAGTTTCAACGAGCAGTACTTC. Translated: CASSYAGSFNEQYF.

The chain has TRBV27 and TRBJ2-7; possibly TRBD1 for D (6 bases). V was cut by 3 bases and J by 0 bases, with 21 bases left in between. The germline gives CDR1 MNHEY, CDR2 SMNVEV (reference sequence). This CDR3 contains 18 residues. Written as DNA, the CDR3 is TGTGCCAGCAGTTTTGGGGGCCGAAGGGGCCTCAGCTCCTACGAGCAGTACTTC. Protein product: CASSFGGRRGLSSYEQYF.

There are a few counts of this clone. V usage is TRBV11-3 and J usage is TRBJ2-1; 13 bases fit TRBD2. V lost 1 base to trimming and J lost 9 bases; unmatched junction nucleotides: 0. This CDR3 spans 14 amino acids. CDR1 and CDR2 from the germline V gene are SGHNT and YENEEA. CDR3 sequence reads: CASSLGLAGGEQFF. Here the CDR3 DNA reads TGTGCCAGCAGCTTAGGACTAGCGGGGGGTGAGCAGTTCTTC.

The chain is built from TRBV6-6 and TRBJ1-1, with 9 bases identical to TRBD1. The CDR3 covers 15 residues. The V gene end was trimmed by 4 bases and the J gene end by 3 bases; junction bases not matched to a gene: 6. CDR1 and CDR2 (germline): MNHNY, SVGAGI (reference sequence). CDR3 DNA sequence: TGTGCCAGCAGTTTTGGACAGGGGAGAGACACTGAAGCTTTCTTT. It specifies CASSFGQGRDTEAFF.

The J gene is TRBJ2-5, the V gene TRBV7-8, with 10 bases that match TRBD2. V was clipped by 0 bases and J by 5 bases; unmatched bases: 9. Germline CDR1 and CDR2: SGHVS and FQNEAQ. This CDR3 has 17 amino acids. The CDR3 DNA reads as TGTGCCAGCAGCTTAGCCACCCAGCGGGGGGGCCGCGAGACCCAGTACTTC. Protein sequence: CASSLATQRGGRETQYF.

The chain has TRBV10-3 and TRBJ1-1; D may be TRBD1 (5 bases). Trimming pared 11 bases from V and 2 bases from J, leaving 15 bases between. Germline CDR1 reads ENHRY; CDR2 reads SYGVKD. The CDR3 loop spans 13 amino acids. CDR3 bases: TGTGCCTCCGGGGGTTGGGTCAACACTGAAGCTTTCTTT. Encoded protein: CASGGWVNTEAFF.

The rearrangement uses TRBV5-6 and TRBJ2-3; weak D call: TRBD2 (6 bases). Looked up from germline, CDR1 is SGHDT and CDR2 is YYEEEE. The CDR3 runs 15 residues. V lost 4 bases and J 0 bases, leaving 12 bases between the germline ends. As DNA, the CDR3 is TGTGCCAGCAGCGAAGGTGGGACTAGCACAGATACGCAGTATTTT. The encoded protein is CASSEGGTSTDTQYF.

This clone occurred a few times. The V gene is TRBV28, the J gene TRBJ2-1; D is undetermined. The V gene's germline CDR1 is MDHEN and CDR2 SYDVKM. This CDR3 spans 14 amino acids. Between the trimmed V and J ends, which lost 2 bases and 2 bases, there was a span of 7 bases. This chain's CDR3 is CASSLPGPYNEQFF. For the CDR3, the DNA is TGTGCCAGCAGTTTACCAGGCCCCTACAATGAGCAGTTCTTC.

A note on this clone: A read error is likely, as this CDR3 ends without the conserved phenylalanine or tryptophan. This chain connects TRBV5-1 to TRBJ1-1; D is unresolved. V lost 5 bases, J lost 1 base, and 9 bases lay in between. Germline V lookup: CDR1 SGHRS, CDR2 YFSETQ. The CDR3 spans 13 residues. The CDR3 sequence: CASSRGENTEAFV. The CDR3 DNA sequence: TGCGCCAGCAGTCGCGGTGAGAACACTGAAGCTTTCGTT.

CDR3 protein: CASSYPDREQFF. The CDR3 nucleotides read TGTGCCAGCAGCTACCCAGACAGGGAGCAGTTCTTC. This sequence joins TRBV5-5 and TRBJ2-1, with a weak D call TRBD1 (6 bases). The CDR3 runs to 12 residues. V lost 3 bases to trimming and J lost 10 bases, with 11 bases between them. The germline V gene encodes CDR1 SGHKS and CDR2 YYEKEE (reference sequence).

V and J are TRBV30 and TRBJ1-2; TRBD1 agrees at 7 bases. Looked up from germline, CDR1 is GTSNPN and CDR2 is SVGIG (reference sequence). V trimming: 1 base; J trimming: 8 bases; junction bases outside the gene matches: 4. The CDR3 covers 12 residues. CDR3 protein: CAWSDRGRGYTF. The CDR3 region has the DNA TGTGCCTGGAGTGATAGGGGGCGCGGCTACACCTTC.

This clone was seen just once. This rearrangement joins TRBV9 to TRBJ2-5, with 7 bases fitting TRBD1. Germline loops: CDR1 SGDLS, CDR2 YYNGEE. CDR3 length: 17 amino acids. Trimming removed 3 bases from V and 4 bases from J; junction bases left unmatched: 15. The DNA of the CDR3 is TGTGCCAGCAGCGAGTTAGGGACAGACCGTTCGACAGAGACCCAGTACTTC. This translates into CASSELGTDRSTETQYF.

The chain has TRBV6-5 and TRBJ2-3; 8 bases are shared with TRBD2. CDR3 length: 15 amino acids. Germline V gene sequence: CDR1 MNHEY, CDR2 SVGAGI. V gave up 4 bases and J gave up 3 bases; unmatched junction bases: 6. CDR3 loop: CASSLSGGPTDTQYF. The CDR3 DNA follows: TGTGCCAGCAGTTTGAGCGGGGGTCCGACAGATACGCAGTATTTT.

The chain carries TRBV7-2 and TRBJ1-3, with a weak D call TRBD1 (6 bases). There are 15 residues in the CDR3. Trimming took 8 bases from V and 0 from J, leaving 14 bases between them. Germline V gene lookup returns CDR1 SGHTA and CDR2 FQGNSA. Here the CDR3 DNA reads TGTGCCAGCCTCCGGGGGGGGGCCTCTGGAAACACCATATATTTT. This encodes CASLRGGASGNTIYF.

This clone was recorded a few times. The chain carries TRBV25-1 and TRBJ1-1, with 8 positions matching TRBD1. The V segment lost 5 bases and the J segment 4 bases; nucleotides outside the gene matches: 9. Germline lookup yields CDR1 MGHDK and CDR2 SYGVNS. This CDR3 is built from 15 residues. CDR3 sequence (DNA): TGTGCCAGCAGTACCCCCGGGCAGGGGGCCACTGAAGCTTTCTTT. The encoded protein is CASSTPGQGATEAFF. Variable domain in full (rest from reference TRBV25-1 and TRBJ1-1): EADIYQTPRYLVIGTGKKITLECSQTMGHDKMYWYQQDPGMELHLIHYSYGVNSTEKGDLSSESTVSRIRTEHFPLTLESARPSHTSQYLCASSTPGQGATEAFFGQGTRLTVV.

This chain connects TRBV7-6 to TRBJ2-5; 11 bases fit TRBD2. J lost 1 base, V lost 5 bases, and 6 bases had no gene match. The CDR3 spans 16 residues. Germline CDR1 reads SGHVS; CDR2 reads FNYEAQ. CDR3 residues: CASSVTSGGPQETQYF. The CDR3 nucleotides are TGTGCCAGCAGCGTTACTAGCGGGGGCCCCCAAGAGACCCAGTACTTC.